This TCR beta chain comes out of a study of T-cell reconstitution after alpha-beta-depleted transplantation in children. Study-wide points: TCRbeta diversity was high at day 60 in some patients (a result of surviving recipient T cells and thymic progenitors). Where alpha-beta T cells came from about two months after transplant was reportedly several hundred expanded graft clones.

During its preparation, the TCRbeta library received unique molecular identifiers. One entry per CDR3 protein results from TCRdb running MiXCR on the PCR reads. The sample has about 980,000 distinct CDR3 sequences; 25% to 30% are singletons. Comment on this clonotype: What it binds is not known.

The CDR3 consists of 15 residues. Per the germline V gene, CDR1 is DFQATT and CDR2 is SNEGSKA (reference sequence). V lost 6 bases to trimming and J lost 4 bases, with 19 bases between them. The receptor comes from a boy in the first two years of life who had a stem cell transplant for SCID, so the T cells may come from the graft donor. The V gene is TRBV20-1, the J gene TRBJ2-1; D may be TRBD2 (6 bases). The specimen comprised PBMCs, mostly from graft donor cells, sampled 360 days after TCRalphabeta/CD19-depleted stem cell transplant. CDR3 bases: TGCAGTGCCGACCTAGGGACTGGCCCATACAATGAGCAGTTCTTC. Translating gives CSADLGTGPYNEQFF.